This T cell receptor beta chain was captured in a study of blood T cell repertoires in COVID-19. Study background: Sources were T cells, B-cell-depleted T cells, or PBMCs; the material itself was cDNA or gDNA.

From germline, CDR1 is LGHNA and CDR2 YNFKEQ. This CDR3 is built from 13 residues. V lost 5 bases and J lost 7; bases outside the gene matches: 7. Profiled with immunoSEQ multiplex PCR; TCRdb holds only in-frame clones, not every one. In the table there are 200,000 to 300,000 clones, more than 75% of which are singletons. This chain links TRBV4-2 with TRBJ1-2; 7 bases map to TRBD1. The sequencing sample was made of peripheral blood. This clonotype was obtained from a woman aged 60-75 years with COVID-19, enrolled during active disease. The CDR3 DNA is TGTGCCAGCAGCTCCCGGGACAGCACTGGCTACACCTTC. Its translation is CASSSRDSTGYTF.